These 5 T cell receptor beta chains were sequenced from one sample in a study of CD8+CD57+ T cells in acquired aplastic anemia. Patients picked for sequencing had shown CD8+CD57+ cell expansion detected by flow cytometry. Profiling of TCR beta VDJ combinations and CDR3 sequences used genomic DNA as template. TCRdb analysed the reads with MiXCR anew, one entry per CDR3 protein. The data hold roughly 500,000 distinct CDR3 sequences, with about a third observed a single time. Material: sorted CD4+, CD8+, or CD8+CD57+ T cells (not recorded which) from PBMCs. The receptors stem from a human donor with aplastic anemia.

V is TRBV2 and J is TRBJ1-1, with D possibly TRBD1 on 5 matching bases. Looked up from germline, CDR1 is SNHLY and CDR2 is FYNNEI. This CDR3 has 16 residues. Between the trimmed V and J ends, which lost 6 bases and 0 bases, there was a span of 17 bases. CDR3 in amino acids: CASRRPGPSLNTEAFF. As DNA, the CDR3 is TGTGCCAGCAGAAGACCGGGACCCAGCTTGAACACTGAAGCTTTCTTT.

This clonotype was seen a handful of times. V gene TRBV20-1 combines with J gene TRBJ1-3; D gene ambiguous. Germline assignment: CDR1 DFQATT and CDR2 SNEGSKA (reference sequence). With 1 base removed from V and 7 bases from J, the gap between germline ends came to 11 bases. The CDR3 loop spans 13 amino acids. The CDR3 region is CSARGQRFNTIYF. The CDR3, as DNA: TGCAGTGCTAGAGGGCAGAGGTTCAACACCATATATTTT.

The CDR3 reads CSVGGQSNTEAFF. The CDR3 DNA reads TGCAGCGTTGGCGGACAGTCGAACACTGAAGCTTTCTTT. This rearrangement joins TRBV29-1 to TRBJ1-1, with D maybe TRBD1 (6 bases). The CDR3 runs 13 residues. V shed 4 bases and J shed 1 base, with 10 bases lying between them. Germline assignment: CDR1 SQVTM and CDR2 ANQGSEA.

A word on this clonotype: A read error is possible here, since a much larger clone lies one base away. This rearrangement joins TRBV29-1 to TRBJ1-2; the D gene is possibly TRBD1 (5 bases). The CDR3 is 15 residues long. The V gene lost 3 bases and the J gene lost 4 bases, with 18 bases spanning the gap. In germline, CDR1 is SQVTM, CDR2 ANQGSEA. CDR3 amino acids: CSVESGGAGLYGYTF. For the CDR3, the DNA is TGCAGCGTTGAGTCCGGCGGCGCAGGGCTCTATGGCTACACCTTC.

This clonotype occurred a few times. A much larger clone lies one base from this, so it may be a read error. This sequence joins TRBV2 and TRBJ2-1; D is unresolved. The CDR3 covers 13 residues. Germline V gene lookup returns CDR1 SNHLY and CDR2 FYNNEI. V shed 9 bases and J shed 5 bases, with 14 bases lying between them. CDR3 DNA: TGTGCCAGTACCGAGGACGGAAACAATGAGCAGTTCTTC. Its protein is CASTEDGNNEQFF.